Listed here are 10 T cell receptor beta chains from one sample, sequenced in a study of CD8+CD57+ T cells in acquired aplastic anemia. Patients sequenced had flow cytometry evidence of CD8+CD57+ cell expansion. According to the study, genomic DNA was the template for TCR beta VDJ and CDR3 profiling. MiXCR, applied by TCRdb to the reads, yields one record per CDR3 protein. The data show around 200,000 distinct CDR3 sequences, more than 45% seen once. Sequencing used sorted CD4+, CD8+, or CD8+CD57+ T cells (not recorded which) from PBMCs. The receptors stem from a human donor with aplastic anemia.

The chain combines TRBV2 with TRBJ1-2; unclear D gene. The germline V gene has CDR1 SNHLY and CDR2 FYNNEI. V lost 1 base and J lost 11, with 8 bases in between. The CDR3 sequence is 11 residues long. CDR3 region: CASSEEGPYTF. DNA for the CDR3: TGTGCCAGCAGTGAAGAAGGGCCTTACACCTTC.

The V and J genes are TRBV3-1 and TRBJ2-1; no clear D. The CDR3 sequence is 12 residues long. The V and J ends lost 1 base and 2 bases respectively, with 0 bases between them. Germline loops: CDR1 LGHDT, CDR2 YNNKEL (reference sequence). This CDR3 is CASSQAYNEQFF. CDR3 coding DNA: TGTGCCAGCAGCCAAGCCTACAATGAGCAGTTCTTC.

This clonotype was observed a handful of times. One junction end does not reproduce the germline sequence, and a read error may be involved. This chain connects TRBV10-2 to TRBJ1-2, with 8 positions matching TRBD1. This CDR3 is 14 amino acids long. Germline values: CDR1 WSHSY, CDR2 SAAADI. CDR3 protein: CASTRQGLHYGYTF. In DNA form, the CDR3 reads TGTGCCAGCACCCGACAGGGGCTACACTATGGCTACACCTTC.

The chain has TRBV7-3 and TRBJ2-3; no reliable D call. Trimming pared 4 bases from V and 0 bases from J, leaving 8 bases between. This CDR3 is 14 amino acids long. The germline CDR1 and CDR2 sequences are SGHTA and FQGTGA. The CDR3 DNA sequence: TGTGCCAGCAGCTCCCTCGGGAGCACAGATACGCAGTATTTT. The encoded protein is CASSSLGSTDTQYF.

On this clonotype itself: This may be a read error, as it is one base from a much larger clone. The rearrangement links TRBV3-1 to TRBJ1-1; 8 bases line up with TRBD1. Trimming removed 5 bases from V and 4 bases from J; junction bases left unmatched: 9. The CDR3 sequence is 15 residues long. Germline-derived CDR1 and CDR2 are LGHDT and YNNKEL (reference sequence). CDR3 region: CASSVRRGHGTEAFF. Written as DNA, the CDR3 is TGTGCCAGCAGCGTGCGCAGGGGGCATGGCACTGAAGCTTTCTTT.

This chain links TRBV10-3 with TRBJ2-7, with D perhaps TRBD1 (5 bases). Trimming stripped 3 bases from V and 4 bases from J, with 13 bases between. The CDR3 has 14 amino acids. Germline lookup yields CDR1 ENHRY and CDR2 SYGVKD. The CDR3 bases are TGTGCCATCAGTGAAGGGGCAGGGATATACGAGCAGTACTTC. It translates to CAISEGAGIYEQYF.

The table lists this clonotype with many counts. The chain links TRBV11-2 to TRBJ2-1; D might be TRBD2 (5 bases). The CDR3 loop spans 17 amino acids. Germline V gene data show CDR1 as SGHAT and CDR2 as FQNNGV. The V and J ends lost 0 bases and 3 bases respectively, with 15 bases between them. The CDR3 DNA reads as TGTGCCAGCAGCTTAGAATCTTCGGGCACTAGCTACAATGAGCAGTTCTTC. Protein product: CASSLESSGTSYNEQFF.

This clonotype was counted many times. The chain combines TRBV5-8 with TRBJ1-6; TRBD1 matches at 7 bases. V gave up 0 bases and J gave up 6 bases; unmatched junction bases: 3. Germline values: CDR1 SGHTS, CDR2 YDEGEE. This CDR3 contains 15 residues. CDR3 coding DNA: TGTGCCAGCAGCTTGGGACAGGGTGGTAATTCACCCCTCCACTTT. Translation gives CASSLGQGGNSPLHF.

The CDR3 here is CATSPDRQKGNQPQHF. In nucleotides, the CDR3 is TGTGCCACCAGCCCAGACAGGCAAAAAGGCAATCAGCCCCAGCATTTT. The genes are TRBV15 and TRBJ1-5, with D possibly being TRBD1 (6 bases). Germline assignment: CDR1 LNHNV and CDR2 YYDKDF (reference sequence). V gave up 5 bases and J gave up 2 bases, with 16 bases separating them. CDR3 length: 16 residues.

V is TRBV13 and J is TRBJ1-2; no clear D. V was cut by 0 bases and J by 6 bases, with 5 bases left in between. Germline V lookup: CDR1 PRHDT, CDR2 FYEKMQ (reference sequence). The CDR3 totals 12 residues. The CDR3 spells CASSLGEDGYTF. As DNA, the CDR3 is TGTGCCAGCAGCTTAGGGGAGGATGGCTACACCTTC.